This T cell receptor (beta chain) was recorded in a study of breast tumors, draining lymph nodes, adjacent tissues. The study's findings and limits: Luminal-like breast cancer showed significantly higher tumor–nontumor repertoire similarity than basal-like. Compared with lymph nodes, tumors were less diverse; compared with nontumor tissue, more.

Germline V gene sequence: CDR1 SGDLS, CDR2 YYNGEE. The germline V and J ends were trimmed by 4 bases and 3 bases, with 16 bases remaining between them. CDR3 size: 15 residues. MiXCR, run by TCRdb on the multiplex PCR reads, gives a single entry per CDR3 protein. Of 200,000 or so distinct CDR3 sequences listed, 25% to 40% are singletons. Samples came from axillary lymph nodes draining the breast cancer. This clonotype was seen ten or more times. Its antigen is unknown. J is TRBJ1-1 and V is TRBV9; D ambiguous. The sequence was obtained from a female donor with breast cancer. Some clones in this sample may be carry-over from other donors' samples. Sequences were obtained from axillary lymph node tissue. The CDR3 reads CASSIGPRDDTEAFF. CDR3 nucleotides: TGTGCCAGCAGCATCGGGCCACGCGATGACACTGAAGCTTTCTTT.